Below, 15 T cell receptor beta chains from the same sample are listed, as sequenced in a study of T cells in Graves' hyperthyroidism and ophthalmopathy (dated by TCRdb to about 2019). Library construction relied on multiplex PCR. The data were produced on an Illumina HiSeq 2000. The TCR beta CDR3 regions were amplified from the RNA transcripts. For the first round of RT-PCR on the TCR CDR3, the HTBI primer set was used together with the Qiagen OneStep RT-PCR kit. TCRdb reprocessing: public reads trimmed at Q25 with fastp, clones called with MiXCR, in-frame beta chains kept. All rows with the same CDR3 protein become a single entry with the most common DNA and genes. Recorded for this sample are 500,000 or so distinct CDR3 sequences; over 15% of them occurred a single time. The ten top clones hold 17% of the sample. Sequencing was done on a sample of blood. These receptors all stem from a woman between 18 and 29 years old with Graves' ophthalmopathy.

The V gene is TRBV6-1, the J gene TRBJ1-1; a weak D match, TRBD1 (5 bases). Trimming cost V 5 bases and J 4 bases, with 14 bases left between them. Germline CDR1 MNHNS, CDR2 SASEGT. The CDR3 has 14 amino acids. In nucleotides, the CDR3 is TGTGCCAGCAGTAAGAATGGGGGTCTCACTGAAGCTTTCTTT. Translation gives CASSKNGGLTEAFF.

This chain joins TRBV24-1 and TRBJ2-7; 8 bases are a match to TRBD2. V lost 7 bases and J lost 7; bases outside the gene matches: 5. Germline V gives CDR1 KGHDR, CDR2 SFDVKD. This CDR3 has 12 amino acids. The CDR3 DNA is TGTGCCACCAGCCTAGCGGGTCAGGAGCAGTACTTC. Translated: CATSLAGQEQYF.

The chain uses TRBV30 and TRBJ2-1, with TRBD2 identical over 10 bases. V trimming: 0 bases; J trimming: 7 bases; junction bases outside the gene matches: 3. The CDR3 is 14 residues long. Germline V gene lookup returns CDR1 GTSNPN and CDR2 SVGIG (reference sequence). CDR3 in DNA: TGTGCCTGGAGTGTACTAGCGGGGAGGAATGAGCAGTTCTTC. It is translated as CAWSVLAGRNEQFF.

The V and J genes are TRBV28 and TRBJ2-1; possibly TRBD1 for D (5 bases). The CDR3 loop spans 13 amino acids. V was trimmed by 3 bases and J by 5 bases, leaving 8 bases between them. The V gene's germline CDR1 is MDHEN and CDR2 SYDVKM. In nucleotides, the CDR3 is TGTGCCAGCAGTTTGACAGACCACAATGAGCAGTTCTTC. Amino acid sequence: CASSLTDHNEQFF. Full variable domain (rest looked up from reference TRBV28 and TRBJ2-1): DVKVTQSSRYLVKRTGEKVFLECVQDMDHENMFWYRQDPGLGLRLIYFSYDVKMKEKGDIPEGYSVSREKKERFSLILESASTNQTSMYLCASSLTDHNEQFFGPGTRLTVL.

This clonotype was observed many times. V and J are TRBV27 and TRBJ2-1; 9 positions agree with TRBD1. The CDR3 spans 14 residues. J gave up 6 bases and V 4 bases, and 4 bases lay outside the gene matches. Germline V CDR1 and CDR2: MNHEY, SMNVEV (reference sequence). CDR3 sequence: CASSWDRVSNEQFF. Here the CDR3 DNA reads TGTGCCAGCAGTTGGGACAGGGTGAGCAATGAGCAGTTCTTC.

This clonotype was detected ten times or more. The genes are TRBV5-1 and TRBJ1-5; D unresolved. In germline, CDR1 is SGHRS, CDR2 YFSETQ. The CDR3 is 19 amino acids. Trimming cost V 4 bases and J 0 bases, with 23 bases left between them. This CDR3 is CASSLPDGEPPYSNQPQHF. The DNA for the CDR3 is TGCGCCAGCAGCCTGCCGGACGGGGAGCCACCGTATAGCAATCAGCCCCAGCATTTT.

V is TRBV28 and J is TRBJ1-1; 8 bases agree with TRBD1. Trimming cost V 8 bases and J 10 bases; bases outside gene matches: 12. CDR1 MDHEN and CDR2 SYDVKM come from the germline V gene. CDR3 length: 13 residues. CDR3 nucleotides: TGTGCCAGCGGCCGGACAGGGCCCCACAGAGCTTTCTTT. This translates into CASGRTGPHRAFF.

The gene calls are TRBV14 and TRBJ2-2; D possibly corresponds to TRBD1 (5 bases). The CDR3 length is 16 residues. The germline V gene has CDR1 SGHDN and CDR2 FVKESK. V shed 5 bases and J shed 0 bases, with 13 bases lying between them. CDR3 residues: CASSFEPGSNTGELFF. The CDR3 nucleotides are TGTGCCAGCAGCTTCGAGCCAGGGTCGAACACCGGGGAGCTGTTTTTT.

This clonotype was detected ten times or more. The V and J genes are TRBV7-8 and TRBJ2-1; D might be TRBD1 or TRBD2, each matching 6 bases. This CDR3 is built from 16 residues. The V gene's germline CDR1 is SGHVS and CDR2 FQNEAQ. Trimming pared 5 bases from V and 2 bases from J, leaving 16 bases between. The CDR3 DNA reads TGTGCCAGCAGCCCTAAACTCGGGGGCACCTACAATGAGCAGTTCTTC. Residues: CASSPKLGGTYNEQFF.

This clonotype was recorded many times. The J gene is TRBJ2-1, the V gene TRBV7-8, with D perhaps TRBD2 (5 bases). Trimming left V 5 bases short and J 12 bases short, with 17 bases between. The CDR3 contains 13 residues. Germline lookup yields CDR1 SGHVS and CDR2 FQNEAQ. CDR3: CASSDRGLATQFF. The CDR3, as DNA: TGTGCCAGCAGCGACCGCGGACTGGCGACGCAGTTCTTC.

In this sample, this clonotype turned up many times. The J gene is TRBJ2-7, the V gene TRBV5-1, with 10 bases identical to TRBD2. Germline V gene lookup returns CDR1 SGHRS and CDR2 YFSETQ. This CDR3 spans 15 amino acids. The junction had 6 bases not matched to a gene; V was cut back by 0 bases and J by 6 bases. This CDR3 is CASSLVGAGGLEQYF. As DNA, the CDR3 is TGCGCCAGCAGCTTGGTTGGAGCGGGGGGGCTCGAGCAGTACTTC.

This clonotype was detected a few times. The chain is built from TRBV28 and TRBJ1-5; D gene uncertain. The CDR3 is 15 residues long. With 4 bases removed from V and 2 bases from J, the gap between germline ends came to 12 bases. Germline CDR1 is MDHEN and CDR2 is SYDVKM. The CDR3 bases are TGTGCCAGCAGTTCGGGCCGGTGGGGCAATCAGCCCCAGCATTTT. Amino acid sequence: CASSSGRWGNQPQHF.

This rearrangement joins TRBV5-5 to TRBJ2-5; 11 bases are a match to TRBD1. The germline V gene encodes CDR1 SGHKS and CDR2 YYEKEE (reference sequence). V lost 3 bases and J lost 4; bases outside the gene matches: 2. There are 14 residues in the CDR3. In nucleotides, the CDR3 is TGTGCCAGCAGCTGGACAGGGGGCAGAGAGACCCAGTACTTC. Translating it yields CASSWTGGRETQYF. The full variable domain, completed using reference TRBV5-5 and TRBJ2-5, is DAGVTQSPTHLIKTRGQQVTLRCSPISGHKSVSWYQQVLGQGPQFIFQYYEKEERGRGNFPDRFSARQFPNYSSELNVNALLLGDSALYLCASSWTGGRETQYFGPGTRLLVL.

On this clonotype: This may arise from a read error, as a much more abundant clone is one base away. J is TRBJ1-1 and V is TRBV7-3, with a tentative D call TRBD1 (5 bases). This CDR3 contains 14 residues. Germline CDR1 reads SGHTA; CDR2 reads FQGTGA. In nucleotides, the CDR3 is TGTACCAGCAGCGCCTTGGGACGGACCACTGAAGCTTTCTTT. Its translation is CTSSALGRTTEAFF.

This clonotype was detected many times. V is TRBV2 and J is TRBJ2-1, with 10 bases fitting TRBD2. Germline V gene data show CDR1 as SNHLY and CDR2 as FYNNEI. Trimming removed 10 bases from V and 2 bases from J; junction bases left unmatched: 5. CDR3 length: 14 amino acids. The CDR3: CATLTSGAYNEQFF. The CDR3 DNA reads TGTGCCACACTAACTAGCGGGGCCTACAATGAGCAGTTCTTC. The complete variable domain, with remaining parts taken from reference TRBV2 and TRBJ2-1, reads EPEVTQTPSHQVTQMGQEVILRCVPISNHLYFYWYRQILGQKVEFLVSFYNNEISEKSEIFDDQFSVERPDGSNFTLKIRSTKLEDSAMYFCATLTSGAYNEQFFGPGTRLTVL.